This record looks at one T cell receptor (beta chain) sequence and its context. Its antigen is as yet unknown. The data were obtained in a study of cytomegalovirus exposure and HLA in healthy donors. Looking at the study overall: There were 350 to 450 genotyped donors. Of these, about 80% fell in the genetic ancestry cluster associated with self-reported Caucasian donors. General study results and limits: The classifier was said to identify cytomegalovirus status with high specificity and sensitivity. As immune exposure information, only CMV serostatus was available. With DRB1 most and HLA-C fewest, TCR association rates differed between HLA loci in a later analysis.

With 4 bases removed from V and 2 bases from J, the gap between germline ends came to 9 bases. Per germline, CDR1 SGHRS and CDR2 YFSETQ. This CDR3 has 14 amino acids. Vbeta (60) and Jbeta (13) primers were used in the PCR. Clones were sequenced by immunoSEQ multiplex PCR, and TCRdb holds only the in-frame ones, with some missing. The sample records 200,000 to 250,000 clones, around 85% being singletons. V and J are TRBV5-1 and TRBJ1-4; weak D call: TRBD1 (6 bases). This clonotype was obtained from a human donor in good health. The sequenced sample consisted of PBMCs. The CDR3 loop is CASSGGATNEKLFF. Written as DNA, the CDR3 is TGCGCCAGCAGCGGGGGGGCGACTAATGAAAAACTGTTTTTT.